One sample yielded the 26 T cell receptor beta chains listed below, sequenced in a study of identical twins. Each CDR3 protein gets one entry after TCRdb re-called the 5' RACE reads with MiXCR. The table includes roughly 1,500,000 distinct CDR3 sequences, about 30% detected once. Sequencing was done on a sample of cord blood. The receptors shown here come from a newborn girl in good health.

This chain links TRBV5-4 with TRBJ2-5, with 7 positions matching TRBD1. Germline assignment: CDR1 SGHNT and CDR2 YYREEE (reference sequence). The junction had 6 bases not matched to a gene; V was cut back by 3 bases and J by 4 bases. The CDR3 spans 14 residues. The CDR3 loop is CASSSGTDRETQYF. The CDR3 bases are TGTGCCAGCAGCTCGGGGACAGACCGAGAGACCCAGTACTTC. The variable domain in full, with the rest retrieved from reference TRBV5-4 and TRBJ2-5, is ETGVTQSPTHLIKTRGQQVTLRCSSQSGHNTVSWYQQALGQGPQFIFQYYREEENGRGNFPPRFSGLQFPNYSSELNVNALELDDSALYLCASSSGTDRETQYFGPGTRLLVL.

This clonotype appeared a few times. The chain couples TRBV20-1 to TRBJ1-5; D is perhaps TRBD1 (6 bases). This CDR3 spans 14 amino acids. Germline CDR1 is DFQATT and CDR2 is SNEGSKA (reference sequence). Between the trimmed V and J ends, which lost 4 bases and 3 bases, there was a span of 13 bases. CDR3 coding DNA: TGCAGTGCTACCAATGGACAGATCAATCAGCCCCAGCATTTT. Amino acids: CSATNGQINQPQHF.

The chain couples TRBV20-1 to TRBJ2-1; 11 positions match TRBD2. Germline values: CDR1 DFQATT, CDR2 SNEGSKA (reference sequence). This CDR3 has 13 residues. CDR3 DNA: TGCCGGGGGCACCTAGCGGGGGGCTATGAGCAGTTCTTC. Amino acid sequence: CRGHLAGGYEQFF.

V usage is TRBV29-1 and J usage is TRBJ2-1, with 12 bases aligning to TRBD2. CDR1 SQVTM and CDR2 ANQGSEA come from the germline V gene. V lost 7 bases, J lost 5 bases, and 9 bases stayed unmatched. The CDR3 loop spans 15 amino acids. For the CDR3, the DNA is TGCAGCGCCGCCAAACTAGCGGGGGGCCACAATGAGCAGTTCTTC. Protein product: CSAAKLAGGHNEQFF.

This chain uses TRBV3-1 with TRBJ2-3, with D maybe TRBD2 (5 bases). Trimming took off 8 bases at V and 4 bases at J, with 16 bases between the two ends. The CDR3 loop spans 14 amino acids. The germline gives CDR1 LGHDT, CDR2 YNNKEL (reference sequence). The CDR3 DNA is TGTGCCAGCCCCCCTACTAGACGCGCAGATACGCAGTATTTT. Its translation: CASPPTRRADTQYF.

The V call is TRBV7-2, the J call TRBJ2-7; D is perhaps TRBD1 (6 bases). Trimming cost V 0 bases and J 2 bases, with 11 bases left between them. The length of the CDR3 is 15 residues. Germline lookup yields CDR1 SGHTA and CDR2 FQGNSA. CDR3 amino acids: CASSLATGFPYEQYF. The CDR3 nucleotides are TGTGCCAGCAGCTTAGCAACAGGGTTCCCCTACGAGCAGTACTTC.

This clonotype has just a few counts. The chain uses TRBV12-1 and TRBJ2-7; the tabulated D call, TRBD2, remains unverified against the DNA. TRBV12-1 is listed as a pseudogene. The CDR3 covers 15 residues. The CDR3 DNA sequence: TGTGCCAGCAGCTTTGAGGGAAGACCCTACAATGAGCAGTACTTC. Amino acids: CASSFEGRPYNEQYF.

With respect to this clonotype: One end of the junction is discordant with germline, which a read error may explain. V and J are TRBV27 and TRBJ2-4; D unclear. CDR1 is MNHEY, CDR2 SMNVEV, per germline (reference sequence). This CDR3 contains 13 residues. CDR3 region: CASSLSRANIQYF. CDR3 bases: TGCGCCAGCAGCTTGTCAAGGGCAAACATTCAGTACTTC.

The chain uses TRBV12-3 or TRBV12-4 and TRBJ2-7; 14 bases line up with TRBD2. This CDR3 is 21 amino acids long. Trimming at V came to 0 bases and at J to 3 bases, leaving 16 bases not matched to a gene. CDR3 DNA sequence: TGTGCCAGCAGTTTAGCGCTTCTTTCGATGGGACTAGCGGGAGAGTTCTACGAGCAGTACTTC. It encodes CASSLALLSMGLAGEFYEQYF.

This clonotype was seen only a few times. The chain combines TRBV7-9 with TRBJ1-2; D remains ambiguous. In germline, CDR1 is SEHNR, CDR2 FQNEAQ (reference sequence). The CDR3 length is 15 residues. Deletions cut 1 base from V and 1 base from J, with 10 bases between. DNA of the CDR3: TGTGCCAGCAGCTTAGAATTTTTGGGTAACTATGGCTACACCTTC. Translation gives CASSLEFLGNYGYTF.

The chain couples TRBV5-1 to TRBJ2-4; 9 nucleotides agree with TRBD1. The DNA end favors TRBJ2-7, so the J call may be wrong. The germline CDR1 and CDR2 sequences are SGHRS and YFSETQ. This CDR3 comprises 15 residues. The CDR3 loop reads CASSSLRDREYEQYF. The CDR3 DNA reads TGCGCCAGCAGCTCCCTCCGGGACAGGGAGTACGAGCAGTACTTC.

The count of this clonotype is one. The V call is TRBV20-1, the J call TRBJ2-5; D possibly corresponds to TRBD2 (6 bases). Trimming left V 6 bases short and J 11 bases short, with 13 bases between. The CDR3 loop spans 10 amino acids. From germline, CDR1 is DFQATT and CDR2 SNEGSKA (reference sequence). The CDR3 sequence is CSATREKQYF. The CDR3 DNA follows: TGCAGTGCCACCCGGGAGAAGCAGTACTTC.

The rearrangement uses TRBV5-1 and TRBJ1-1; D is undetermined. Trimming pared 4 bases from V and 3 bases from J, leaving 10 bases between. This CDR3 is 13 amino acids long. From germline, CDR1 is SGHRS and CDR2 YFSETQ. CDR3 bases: TGCGCCAGCAGCGCCGACGGATACACTGAAGCTTTCTTT. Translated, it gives CASSADGYTEAFF.

The CDR3 loop is CASSVDLNTIYF. The CDR3 nucleotides read TGTGCCAGCAGCGTAGACCTAAACACCATATATTTT. This chain connects TRBV9 to TRBJ1-3; D call uncertain. Per the germline V gene, CDR1 is SGDLS and CDR2 is YYNGEE. The V and J ends lost 0 bases and 6 bases respectively, with 4 bases between them. There are 12 residues in the CDR3.

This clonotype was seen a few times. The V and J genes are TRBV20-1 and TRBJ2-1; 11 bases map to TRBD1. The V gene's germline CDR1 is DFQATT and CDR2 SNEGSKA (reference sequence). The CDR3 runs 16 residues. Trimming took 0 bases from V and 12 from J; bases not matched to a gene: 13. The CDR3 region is CSARDPTGTGGLRQFF. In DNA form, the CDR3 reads TGCAGTGCTAGAGATCCGACCGGGACAGGGGGTTTGAGGCAGTTCTTC.

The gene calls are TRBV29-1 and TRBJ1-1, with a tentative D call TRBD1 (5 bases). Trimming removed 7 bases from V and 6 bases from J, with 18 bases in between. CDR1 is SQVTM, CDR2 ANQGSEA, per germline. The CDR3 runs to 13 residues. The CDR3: CSAQGDRNAEAFF. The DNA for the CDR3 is TGCAGCGCGCAGGGCGATCGTAACGCTGAAGCTTTCTTT. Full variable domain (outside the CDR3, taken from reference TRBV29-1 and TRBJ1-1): SAVISQKPSRDICQRGTSLTIQCQVDSQVTMMFWYRQQPGQSLTLIATANQGSEATYESGFVIDKFPISRPNLTFSTLTVSNMSPEDSSIYLCSAQGDRNAEAFFGQGTRLTVV.

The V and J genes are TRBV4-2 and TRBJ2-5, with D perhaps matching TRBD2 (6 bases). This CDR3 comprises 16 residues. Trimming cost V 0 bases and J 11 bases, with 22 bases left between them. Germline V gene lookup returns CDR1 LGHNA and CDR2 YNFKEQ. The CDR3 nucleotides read TGTGCCAGCAGCCAAGATCCACTAGCAGATTACAATGAGCAGTACTTC. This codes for CASSQDPLADYNEQYF.

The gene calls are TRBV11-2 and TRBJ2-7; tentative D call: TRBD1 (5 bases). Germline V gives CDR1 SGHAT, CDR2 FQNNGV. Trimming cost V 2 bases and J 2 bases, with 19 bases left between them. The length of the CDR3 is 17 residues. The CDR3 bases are TGTGCCAGCAGCTTATTGGCAGGGCCTACCCAGGCCTACGAGCAGTACTTC. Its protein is CASSLLAGPTQAYEQYF.

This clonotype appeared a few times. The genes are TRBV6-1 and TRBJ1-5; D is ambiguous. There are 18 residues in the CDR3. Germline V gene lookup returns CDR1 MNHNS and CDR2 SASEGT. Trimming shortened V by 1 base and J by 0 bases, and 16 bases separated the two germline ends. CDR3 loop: CASSEGAVAFISNQPQHF. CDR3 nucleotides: TGTGCCAGCAGTGAAGGAGCTGTGGCGTTTATTAGCAATCAGCCCCAGCATTTT.

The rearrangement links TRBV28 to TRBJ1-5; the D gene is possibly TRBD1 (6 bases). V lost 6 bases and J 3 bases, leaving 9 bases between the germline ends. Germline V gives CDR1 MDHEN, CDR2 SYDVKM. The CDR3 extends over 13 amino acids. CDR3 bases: TGTGCCAGCAGGACAGGACCCAATCAGCCCCAGCATTTT. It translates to CASRTGPNQPQHF.

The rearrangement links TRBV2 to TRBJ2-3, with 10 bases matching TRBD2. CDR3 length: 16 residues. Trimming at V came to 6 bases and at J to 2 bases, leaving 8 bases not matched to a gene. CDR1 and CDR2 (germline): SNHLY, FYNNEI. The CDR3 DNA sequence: TGTGCCAGCAGGTCTTGGACTAGCGGAAACACAGATACGCAGTATTTT. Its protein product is CASRSWTSGNTDTQYF.

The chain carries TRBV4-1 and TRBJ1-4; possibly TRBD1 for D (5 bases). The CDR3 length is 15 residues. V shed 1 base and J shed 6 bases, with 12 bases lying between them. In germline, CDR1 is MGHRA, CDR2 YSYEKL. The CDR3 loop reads CASSQGGGAYEKLFF. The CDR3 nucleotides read TGCGCCAGCAGCCAAGGTGGAGGGGCTTATGAAAAACTGTTTTTT.

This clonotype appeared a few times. The CDR3 sequence: CASRGVGDTQYF. DNA of the CDR3: TGTGCCAGCAGAGGAGTCGGGGATACGCAGTATTTT. The chain carries TRBV9 and TRBJ2-3; no clear D. CDR3 size: 12 residues. From germline, CDR1 is SGDLS and CDR2 YYNGEE. V lost 5 bases and J lost 6, with 10 bases in between. The full variable domain, rest sourced from reference TRBV9 and TRBJ2-3, is DSGVTQTPKHLITATGQRVTLRCSPRSGDLSVYWYQQSLDQGLQFLIQYYNGEERAKGNILERFSAQQFPDLHSELNLSSLELGDSALYFCASRGVGDTQYFGPGTRLTVL.

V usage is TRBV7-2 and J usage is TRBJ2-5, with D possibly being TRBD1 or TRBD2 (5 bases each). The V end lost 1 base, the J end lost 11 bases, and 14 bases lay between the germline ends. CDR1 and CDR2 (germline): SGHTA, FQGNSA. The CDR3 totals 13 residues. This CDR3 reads CASSLGALEGQYF. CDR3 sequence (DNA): TGTGCCAGCAGCTTAGGGGCCCTTGAGGGGCAGTACTTC.

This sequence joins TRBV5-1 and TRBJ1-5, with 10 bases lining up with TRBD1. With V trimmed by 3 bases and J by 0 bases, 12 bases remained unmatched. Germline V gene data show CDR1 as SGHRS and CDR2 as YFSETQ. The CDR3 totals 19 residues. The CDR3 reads CASSSPMTGGAYSNQPQHF. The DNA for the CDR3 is TGCGCCAGCAGCTCCCCAATGACAGGGGGCGCATATAGCAATCAGCCCCAGCATTTT.

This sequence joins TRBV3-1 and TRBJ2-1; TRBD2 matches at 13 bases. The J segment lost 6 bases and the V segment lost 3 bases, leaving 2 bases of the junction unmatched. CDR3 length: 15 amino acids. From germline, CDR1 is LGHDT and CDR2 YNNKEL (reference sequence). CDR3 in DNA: TGTGCCAGCAGCCACGGGACTAGCGGGGTCAATGAGCAGTTCTTC. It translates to CASSHGTSGVNEQFF.